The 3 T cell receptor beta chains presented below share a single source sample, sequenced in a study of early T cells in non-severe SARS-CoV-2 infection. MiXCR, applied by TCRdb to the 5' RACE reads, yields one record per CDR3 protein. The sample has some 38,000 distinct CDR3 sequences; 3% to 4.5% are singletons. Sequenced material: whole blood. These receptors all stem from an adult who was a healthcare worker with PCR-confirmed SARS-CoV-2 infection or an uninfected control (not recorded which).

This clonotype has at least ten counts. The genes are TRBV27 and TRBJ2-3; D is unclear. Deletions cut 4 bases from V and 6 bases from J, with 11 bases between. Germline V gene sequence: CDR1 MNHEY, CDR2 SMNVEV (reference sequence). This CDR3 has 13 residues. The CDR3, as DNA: TGTGCCAGCAGTTCGACCGCGGCGGATACGCAGTATTTT. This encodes CASSSTAADTQYF.

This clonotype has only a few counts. The CDR3 DNA reads TGTGCCAGCAGCCCAGGGTCCATGAACACTGAAGCTTTCTTT. Translated: CASSPGSMNTEAFF. The chain employs TRBV7-3 and TRBJ1-1; a weak D match, TRBD1 (5 bases). Germline CDR1 and CDR2: SGHTA and FQGTGA. Trimming removed 5 bases from V and 0 bases from J, with 10 bases in between. The CDR3 has 14 amino acids.

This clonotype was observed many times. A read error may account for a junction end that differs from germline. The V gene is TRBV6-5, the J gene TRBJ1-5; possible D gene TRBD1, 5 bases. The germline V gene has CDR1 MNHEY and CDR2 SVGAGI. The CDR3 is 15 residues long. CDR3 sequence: CASSSRQSPNQPQHF. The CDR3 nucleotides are TGTGCGAGCAGTTCTAGACAGTCACCCAATCAGCCCCAGCATTTT.